The entry below gives a single T cell receptor beta chain sequence along with its context. This clonotype was seen ten or more times. Its antigen target is currently unknown. Per-nucleotide qualities are absent, and no much larger clonotype sits a single base away. The CDR3 contains 14 residues, cysteine and phenylalanine counted. Left in the record is the CDR3 DNA by itself, 42 bases read in frame from the first base. Between the V and J ends, shortened by 4 bases and 5 bases respectively, the junction contains 14 bases. Taken from the germline V gene (reference sequence), the CDR1 and CDR2 loops are MNHEY and SMNVEV. This sample was included in a study of T-cell reconstitution after alpha-beta-depleted transplantation in children (dated by TCRdb to about 2016). Broadly, across the study: Using TCR repertoire profiling, the study followed T-cell immune reconstitution in a quantitative way in children after TCRalphabeta/CD19-depleted allogeneic hematopoietic cell transplantation.

Receptor amplification or capture employed PCR. Sequencing instrument: Illumina HiSeq 2500. TCR libraries were prepared with molecular barcoding, using unique molecular identifiers to normalize TCRbeta repertoire quantification. TCRdb itself trimmed the public reads at Q25 with fastp, ran MiXCR and retained productive beta chains. When rows share a CDR3 protein, they turn into one entry using the most common DNA and genes. A total of around 400,000 distinct CDR3 sequences appear in this sample, around 21% of them only once. The top ten hold 3% to 4.5% of the sample. The chain uses TRBV27 and TRBJ2-5; the D element might be TRBD1 or TRBD2, as each aligns at 5 bases. The sample was PBMCs from the stem cell graft donor, taken from the stem cell graft. The sequence was obtained from a human donor who donated a stem cell graft to a child with acute myeloid leukemia. CDR3 loop: CASSSGTMGETQYF. The DNA sequence reads TGTGCCAGCAGTTCCGGGACCATGGGCGAGACCCAGTACTTC.